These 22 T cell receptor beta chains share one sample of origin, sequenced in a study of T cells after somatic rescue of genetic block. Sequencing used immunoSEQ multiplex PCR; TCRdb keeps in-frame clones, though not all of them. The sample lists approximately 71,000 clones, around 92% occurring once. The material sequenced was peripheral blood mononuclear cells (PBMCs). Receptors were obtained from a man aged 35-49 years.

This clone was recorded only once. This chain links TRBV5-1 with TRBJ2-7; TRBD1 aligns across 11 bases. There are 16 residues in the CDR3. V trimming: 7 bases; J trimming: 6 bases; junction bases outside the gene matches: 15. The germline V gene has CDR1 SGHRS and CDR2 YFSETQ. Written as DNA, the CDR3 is TGCGCCAGCGCGATCTCGTCCGGGACAGGGGGATTCGAGCAGTACTTC. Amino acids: CASAISSGTGGFEQYF.

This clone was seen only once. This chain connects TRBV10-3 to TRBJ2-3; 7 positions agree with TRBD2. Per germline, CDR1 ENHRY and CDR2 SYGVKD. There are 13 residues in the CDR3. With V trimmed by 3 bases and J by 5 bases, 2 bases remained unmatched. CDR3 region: CAISEPGGDTQYF. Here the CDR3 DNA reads TGTGCCATCAGTGAACCGGGGGGAGATACGCAGTATTTT.

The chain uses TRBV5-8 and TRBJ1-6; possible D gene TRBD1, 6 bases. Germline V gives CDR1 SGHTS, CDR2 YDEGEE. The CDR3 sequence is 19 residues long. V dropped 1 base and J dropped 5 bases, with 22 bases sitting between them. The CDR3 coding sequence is TGTGCCAGCAGCTTGACCCCCCGACGGATAGGGGGTAATAATTCACCCCTCCACTTT. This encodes CASSLTPRRIGGNNSPLHF.

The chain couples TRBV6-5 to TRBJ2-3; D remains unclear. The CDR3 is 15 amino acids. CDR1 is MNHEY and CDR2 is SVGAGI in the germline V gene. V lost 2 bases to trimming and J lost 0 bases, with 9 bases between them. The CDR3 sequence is CASSYSLRSTDTQYF. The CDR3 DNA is TGTGCCAGCAGTTACAGCCTCCGAAGCACAGATACGCAGTATTTT.

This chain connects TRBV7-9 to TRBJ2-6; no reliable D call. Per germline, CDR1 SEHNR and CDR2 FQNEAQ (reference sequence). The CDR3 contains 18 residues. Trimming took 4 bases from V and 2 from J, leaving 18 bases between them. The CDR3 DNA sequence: TGTGCCAGCAGCTCCCGGATATCCTCAACCACTGGGGCCAACGTCCTGACTTTC. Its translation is CASSSRISSTTGANVLTF.

The CDR3 DNA sequence: TGTGCCAGCAGAAGAACAGGGTTGGGTGAGCAGTTCTTC. This codes for CASRRTGLGEQFF. The V and J genes are TRBV11-2 and TRBJ2-1, with a possible D match to TRBD1 (6 bases). Per the germline V gene, CDR1 is SGHAT and CDR2 is FQNNGV. CDR3 size: 13 residues. V dropped 6 bases and J dropped 9 bases, with 15 bases sitting between them.

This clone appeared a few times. The CDR3 DNA reads TGTGCCAGCAGTTCGAAGAGCAATCAGCCCCAGCATTTT. Protein: CASSSKSNQPQHF. This chain uses TRBV27 with TRBJ1-5; D not resolved. Germline CDR1 is MNHEY and CDR2 is SMNVEV (reference sequence). V was pared by 4 bases and J by 1 base, with 5 bases between. CDR3 length: 13 residues.

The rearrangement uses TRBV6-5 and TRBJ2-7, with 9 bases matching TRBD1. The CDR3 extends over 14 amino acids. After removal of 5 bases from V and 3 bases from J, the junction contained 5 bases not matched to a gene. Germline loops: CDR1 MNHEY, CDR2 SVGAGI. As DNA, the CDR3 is TGTGCCAGCAGTGGGGGACAGGGCGGCTACGAGCAGTACTTC. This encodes CASSGGQGGYEQYF.

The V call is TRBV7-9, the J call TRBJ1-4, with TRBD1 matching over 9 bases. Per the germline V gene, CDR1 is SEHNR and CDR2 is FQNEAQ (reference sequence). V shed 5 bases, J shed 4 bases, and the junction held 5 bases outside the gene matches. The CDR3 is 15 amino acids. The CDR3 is CASSDPGQGNEKLFF. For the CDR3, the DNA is TGTGCCAGCAGCGACCCGGGACAGGGTAATGAAAAACTGTTTTTT. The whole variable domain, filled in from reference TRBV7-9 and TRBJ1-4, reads DTGVSQNPRHKITKRGQNVTFRCDPISEHNRLYWYRQTLGQGPEFLTYFQNEAQLEKSRLLSDRFSAERPKGSFSTLEIQRTEQGDSAMYLCASSDPGQGNEKLFFGSGTQLSVL.

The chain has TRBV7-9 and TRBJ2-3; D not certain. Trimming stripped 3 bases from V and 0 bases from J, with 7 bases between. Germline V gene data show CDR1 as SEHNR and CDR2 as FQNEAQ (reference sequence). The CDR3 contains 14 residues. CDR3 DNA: TGTGCCAGCAGCTTGGTCTCTAGCACAGATACGCAGTATTTT. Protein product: CASSLVSSTDTQYF. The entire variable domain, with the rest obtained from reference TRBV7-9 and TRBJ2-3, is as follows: DTGVSQNPRHKITKRGQNVTFRCDPISEHNRLYWYRQTLGQGPEFLTYFQNEAQLEKSRLLSDRFSAERPKGSFSTLEIQRTEQGDSAMYLCASSLVSSTDTQYFGPGTRLTVL.

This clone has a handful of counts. The CDR3: CASSWGLSGRVTDTQYF. CDR3 bases: TGCGCCAGCAGCTGGGGCTTGAGCGGGAGGGTCACAGATACGCAGTATTTT. The chain recombines TRBV5-1 with TRBJ2-3, with 10 bases aligning to TRBD2. The CDR3 is made up of 17 amino acids. Per the germline V gene, CDR1 is SGHRS and CDR2 is YFSETQ. With V trimmed by 3 bases and J by 2 bases, 9 bases remained unmatched.

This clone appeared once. CDR3 amino acids: CASSEWLALYNEQFF. CDR3 in DNA: TGTGCCAGCAGTGAATGGCTAGCGCTCTACAATGAGCAGTTCTTC. The gene calls are TRBV2 and TRBJ2-1; maybe TRBD2 (6 bases). This CDR3 comprises 15 residues. Germline CDR1 reads SNHLY; CDR2 reads FYNNEI. The V gene lost 2 bases and the J gene lost 3 bases, with 11 bases spanning the gap.

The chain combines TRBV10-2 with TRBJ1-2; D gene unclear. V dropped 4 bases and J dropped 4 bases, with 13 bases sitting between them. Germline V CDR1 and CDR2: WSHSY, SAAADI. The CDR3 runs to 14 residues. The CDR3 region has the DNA TGCGCCAGCAGTGGACATCTCCGGGGCTATGGCTACACCTTC. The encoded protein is CASSGHLRGYGYTF.

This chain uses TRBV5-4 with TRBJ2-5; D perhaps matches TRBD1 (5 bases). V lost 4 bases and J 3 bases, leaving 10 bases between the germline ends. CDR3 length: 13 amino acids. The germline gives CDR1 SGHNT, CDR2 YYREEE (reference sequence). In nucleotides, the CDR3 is TGTGCCAGCAGCGGGCAGGGCGAAGAGACCCAGTACTTC. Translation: CASSGQGEETQYF.

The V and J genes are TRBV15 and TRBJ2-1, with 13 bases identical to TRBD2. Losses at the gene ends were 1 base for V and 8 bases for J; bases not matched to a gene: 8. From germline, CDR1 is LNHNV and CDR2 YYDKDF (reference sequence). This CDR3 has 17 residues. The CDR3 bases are TGTGCCACCAGCAGAGGAGGGACTAGCGGGACTGACCATGAGCAGTTCTTC. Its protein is CATSRGGTSGTDHEQFF.

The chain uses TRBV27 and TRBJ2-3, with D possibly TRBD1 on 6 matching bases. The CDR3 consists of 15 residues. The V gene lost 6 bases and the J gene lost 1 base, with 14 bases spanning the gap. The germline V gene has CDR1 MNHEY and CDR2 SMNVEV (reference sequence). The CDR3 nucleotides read TGTGCCAGCAGCTGGGGGCAGGTCGGCACAGATACGCAGTATTTT. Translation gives CASSWGQVGTDTQYF.

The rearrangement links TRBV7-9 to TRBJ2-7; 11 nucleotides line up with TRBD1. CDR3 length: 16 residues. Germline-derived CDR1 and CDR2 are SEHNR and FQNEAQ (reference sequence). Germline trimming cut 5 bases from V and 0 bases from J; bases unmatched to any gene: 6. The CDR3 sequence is CASSPLGQGDSYEQYF. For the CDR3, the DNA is TGTGCCAGCAGCCCCCTGGGACAGGGGGACTCCTACGAGCAGTACTTC.

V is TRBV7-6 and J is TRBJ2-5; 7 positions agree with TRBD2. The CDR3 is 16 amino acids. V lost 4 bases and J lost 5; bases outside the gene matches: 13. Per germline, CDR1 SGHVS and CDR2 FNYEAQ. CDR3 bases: TGTGCCAGCAGCTCCGTCCGGGGACTTAGCGGGGAGACCCAGTACTTC. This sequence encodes CASSSVRGLSGETQYF.

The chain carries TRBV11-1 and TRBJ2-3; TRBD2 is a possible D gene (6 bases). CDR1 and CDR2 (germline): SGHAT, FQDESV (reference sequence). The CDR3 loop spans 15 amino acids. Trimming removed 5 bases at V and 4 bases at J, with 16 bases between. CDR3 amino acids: CASSDRRGDPDTQYF. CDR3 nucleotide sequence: TGTGCCAGCAGCGATCGGCGGGGTGATCCAGATACGCAGTATTTT. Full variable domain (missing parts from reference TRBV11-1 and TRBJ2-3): EAEVAQSPRYKITEKSQAVAFWCDPISGHATLYWYRQILGQGPELLVQFQDESVVDDSQLPKDRFSAERLKGVDSTLKIQPAELGDSAMYLCASSDRRGDPDTQYFGPGTRLTVL.

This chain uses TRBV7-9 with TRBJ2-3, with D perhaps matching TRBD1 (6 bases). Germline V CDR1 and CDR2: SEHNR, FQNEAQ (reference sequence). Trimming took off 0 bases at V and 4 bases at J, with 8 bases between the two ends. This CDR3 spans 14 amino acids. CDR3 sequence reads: CASSLATGPDTQYF. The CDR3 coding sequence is TGTGCCAGCAGCTTAGCCACAGGGCCAGATACGCAGTATTTT.

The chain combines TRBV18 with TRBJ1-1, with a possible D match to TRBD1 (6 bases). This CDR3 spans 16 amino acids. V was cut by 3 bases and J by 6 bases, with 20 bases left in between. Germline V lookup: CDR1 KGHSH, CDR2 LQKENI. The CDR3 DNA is TGTGCCAGCTCACCCGGTACAGGGATGGAGAGTTCTGAAGCTTTCTTT. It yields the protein CASSPGTGMESSEAFF.

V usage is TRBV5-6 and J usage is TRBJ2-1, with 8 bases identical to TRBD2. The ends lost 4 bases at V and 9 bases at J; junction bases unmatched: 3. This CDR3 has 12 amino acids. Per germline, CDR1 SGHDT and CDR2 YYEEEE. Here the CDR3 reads CASSPGGPEQFF. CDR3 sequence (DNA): TGTGCCAGCAGCCCGGGGGGGCCTGAGCAGTTCTTC. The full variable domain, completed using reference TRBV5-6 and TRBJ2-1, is DAGVTQSPTHLIKTRGQQVTLRCSPKSGHDTVSWYQQALGQGPQFIFQYYEEEERQRGNFPDRFSGHQFPNYSSELNVNALLLGDSALYLCASSPGGPEQFFGPGTRLTVL.